The 14 T cell receptor beta chains presented below share a single source sample, sequenced in a study of blood T cell repertoires in COVID-19. Measured with immunoSEQ multiplex PCR; TCRdb has only the in-frame clones, and not every one. The table has some 30,000 clones, around 88% seen once. The sequencing sample was made of peripheral blood. The receptors were sampled from a woman in her seventies with active COVID-19.

The chain's CDR3 is CASSLFGGSSGYTF. CDR3 in DNA: TGTGCCAGCAGTTTATTCGGGGGTAGTAGTGGCTACACCTTC. The chain carries TRBV28 and TRBJ1-2; a weak D match, TRBD1 (5 bases). The CDR3 contains 14 residues. CDR1 MDHEN and CDR2 SYDVKM come from the germline V gene. The V gene lost 1 base and the J gene lost 7 bases, with 13 bases spanning the gap.

This clone was observed a few times. The V gene is TRBV3-1 (or the pseudogene TRBV3-2), the J gene TRBJ1-5; D unresolved. This CDR3 comprises 14 residues. The germline V gene has CDR1 LGHDT and CDR2 YNNKEL (reference sequence). With 6 bases removed from V and 4 bases from J, the gap between germline ends came to 13 bases. Here the CDR3 DNA reads TGTGCCAGCAGTAGAGGAGTATCTAATCAGCCCCAGCATTTT. This codes for CASSRGVSNQPQHF.

V usage is TRBV3-1 (or the pseudogene TRBV3-2) and J usage is TRBJ2-1; 8 bases fit TRBD2. Germline CDR1 reads LGHDT; CDR2 reads YNNKEL (reference sequence). The V gene end was trimmed by 4 bases and the J gene end by 6 bases; junction bases not matched to a gene: 11. This CDR3 comprises 16 residues. DNA of the CDR3: TGTGCCAGCAGCCTCATATCCTGGCGGGGGGTCAATGAGCAGTTCTTC. This gives the protein CASSLISWRGVNEQFF.

This clone was found once. The V and J genes are TRBV7-2 and TRBJ2-5, with D uncertain. Germline V gene lookup returns CDR1 SGHTA and CDR2 FQGNSA. This CDR3 has 12 amino acids. With 1 base removed from V and 5 bases from J, the gap between germline ends came to 5 bases. The CDR3 spells CASSLVVETQYF. The CDR3 nucleotides read TGTGCCAGCAGCTTAGTAGTGGAGACCCAGTACTTC.

The chain has TRBV7-3 and TRBJ1-1; D possibly corresponds to TRBD1 (5 bases). The CDR3 runs to 13 residues. Per the germline V gene, CDR1 is SGHTA and CDR2 is FQGTGA. V was cut by 5 bases and J by 6 bases, with 13 bases left in between. This CDR3 reads CASSRDYAAEAFF. CDR3 sequence (DNA): TGTGCCAGCAGCCGGGACTACGCGGCTGAAGCTTTCTTT.

The CDR3 loop reads CASSDGSGPTDTQYF. The CDR3 DNA is TGCGCCAGCAGTGATGGAAGCGGACCCACAGATACGCAGTATTTT. The rearrangement links TRBV10-1 to TRBJ2-3, with D possibly TRBD2 on 5 matching bases. The germline gives CDR1 WNHNN, CDR2 SYGVQD (reference sequence). This CDR3 is built from 15 residues. With 3 bases removed from V and 2 bases from J, the gap between germline ends came to 12 bases.

The V gene is TRBV18, the J gene TRBJ1-1, with D tentatively TRBD1 (6 bases). CDR1 is KGHSH and CDR2 is LQKENI in the germline V gene. Trimming removed 6 bases at V and 0 bases at J, with 14 bases between. CDR3 length: 15 amino acids. The CDR3 DNA reads as TGTGCCAGCTCTCCCCGACAGGTTATGAACACTGAAGCTTTCTTT. This codes for CASSPRQVMNTEAFF.

V usage is TRBV11-2 and J usage is TRBJ2-1, with TRBD2 as a possible D gene (5 bases). The germline gives CDR1 SGHAT, CDR2 FQNNGV. Trimming took 5 bases from V and 8 from J, leaving 13 bases between them. The CDR3 has 13 amino acids. CDR3 loop: CASSVPGNDEQFF. CDR3 nucleotides: TGTGCCAGCAGCGTCCCCGGGAACGATGAGCAGTTCTTC.

The chain employs TRBV29-1 and TRBJ2-5, with D perhaps matching TRBD2 (6 bases). Germline V gene sequence: CDR1 SQVTM, CDR2 ANQGSEA. The CDR3 covers 10 residues. Trimming cost V 6 bases and J 5 bases, with 7 bases left between them. The CDR3 reads CSVGRETQYF. For the CDR3, the DNA is TGCAGCGTGGGGAGGGAGACCCAGTACTTC.

V usage is TRBV27 and J usage is TRBJ1-2; 8 bases line up with TRBD1. CDR1 and CDR2 (germline): MNHEY, SMNVEV (reference sequence). Losses at the gene ends were 6 bases for V and 0 bases for J; bases not matched to a gene: 9. CDR3 length: 16 residues. CDR3 in amino acids: CASSPPGTGANYGYTF. CDR3 sequence (DNA): TGTGCCAGCAGCCCACCCGGGACAGGAGCTAACTATGGCTACACCTTC.

This clone was seen a few times. This chain uses TRBV28 with TRBJ2-7; D is perhaps TRBD1 (5 bases). V was clipped by 7 bases and J by 1 base, with 11 bases between them. Germline CDR1 and CDR2: MDHEN and SYDVKM. The CDR3 is 13 residues long. The DNA for the CDR3 is TGTGCCAGCACCCCAGGGCAATCCTACGAGCAGTACTTC. This encodes CASTPGQSYEQYF. Together with reference TRBV28 and TRBJ2-7, the CDR3 gives the full variable domain: DVKVTQSSRYLVKRTGEKVFLECVQDMDHENMFWYRQDPGLGLRLIYFSYDVKMKEKGDIPEGYSVSREKKERFSLILESASTNQTSMYLCASTPGQSYEQYFGPGTRLTVT.

This clone was detected only a few times. The chain employs TRBV6-1 and TRBJ2-7; 9 bases fit TRBD2. J gave up 4 bases and V 1 base, and 5 bases lay outside the gene matches. The CDR3 runs 15 residues. The germline V gene encodes CDR1 MNHNS and CDR2 SASEGT. The chain's CDR3 is CASSEGVSGSYEQYF. Here the CDR3 DNA reads TGTGCCAGCAGTGAAGGGGTTAGCGGGAGTTACGAGCAGTACTTC.

The genes are TRBV11-3 and TRBJ2-3, with a weak D call TRBD2 (7 bases). Looked up from germline, CDR1 is SGHNT and CDR2 is YENEEA. Trimming cost V 5 bases and J 4 bases, with 22 bases left between them. This CDR3 is 17 amino acids long. CDR3 region: CASSHILGGGVPDTQYF. CDR3 coding DNA: TGTGCCAGCAGCCACATTTTAGGCGGGGGCGTACCAGATACGCAGTATTTT.

V and J are TRBV10-3 and TRBJ2-1; 10 nucleotides align to TRBD2. Germline lookup yields CDR1 ENHRY and CDR2 SYGVKD. The CDR3 runs 16 residues. The J segment lost 3 bases and the V segment lost 2 bases, leaving 4 bases of the junction unmatched. CDR3 coding DNA: TGTGCCATCAGTGAGCCTAGCGGGGGATTCTACAATGAGCAGTTCTTC. Protein sequence: CAISEPSGGFYNEQFF.